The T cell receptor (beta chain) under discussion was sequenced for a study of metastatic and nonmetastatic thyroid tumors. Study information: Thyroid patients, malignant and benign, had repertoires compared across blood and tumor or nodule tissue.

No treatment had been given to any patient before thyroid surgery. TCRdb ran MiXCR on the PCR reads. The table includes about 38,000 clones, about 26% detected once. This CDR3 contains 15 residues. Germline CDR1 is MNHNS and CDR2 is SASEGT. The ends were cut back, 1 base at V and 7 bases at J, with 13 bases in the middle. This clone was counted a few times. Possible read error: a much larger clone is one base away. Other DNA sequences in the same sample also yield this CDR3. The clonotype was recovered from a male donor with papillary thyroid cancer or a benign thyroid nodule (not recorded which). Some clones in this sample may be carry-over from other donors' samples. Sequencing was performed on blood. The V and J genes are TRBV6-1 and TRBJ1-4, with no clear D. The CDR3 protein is CASSEVAGEGEKLFF. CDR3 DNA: TGTGCCAGCAGTGAAGTGGCAGGTGAAGGTGAAAAACTGTTTTTT.